These 11 T cell receptor beta chains originate from one sample sequenced in a study of blood T cell repertoires in COVID-19 (dated by TCRdb to 2019 to 2021). Receptors were amplified or captured by the immunoSEQ multiplex PCR assay. In TCRdb, the immuneACCESS table is reduced to in-frame sequences with V and J assigned. These tables do not hold every clone; where another copy was compared, an unresolved V gene accounts for under half, and the others remain unexplained. Counted in this sample were 95,000 to 150,000 clones; 81% of them appeared once. About a sixth of the sample rests with the top ten. Material: peripheral blood. The receptors were sampled from a man aged 25 to 40 with COVID-19, enrolled during active disease.

This clone occurred once. The chain employs TRBV6-5 and TRBJ2-5; D may be TRBD2 (5 bases). V lost 1 base, J lost 2 bases, and 8 bases lay in between. Germline V gene lookup returns CDR1 MNHEY and CDR2 SVGAGI. The CDR3 loop spans 14 amino acids. CDR3 nucleotides: TGTGCCAGCAGTTACTGGAGGAAACAAGAGACCCAGTACTTC. It encodes CASSYWRKQETQYF.

The chain combines TRBV10-3 with TRBJ2-2, with D perhaps matching TRBD2 (5 bases). The V gene's germline CDR1 is ENHRY and CDR2 SYGVKD. The CDR3 length is 13 residues. The V and J ends lost 7 bases and 7 bases respectively, with 13 bases between them. CDR3 region: CAITPQEGGELFF. The CDR3 DNA sequence: TGTGCCATCACGCCTCAAGAGGGCGGGGAGCTGTTTTTT.

The rearrangement uses TRBV3-1 (or the pseudogene TRBV3-2) and TRBJ2-1, with unresolved D. Trimming took 1 base from V and 7 from J, leaving 14 bases between them. From germline, CDR1 is LGHDT and CDR2 YNNKEL (reference sequence). The length of the CDR3 is 15 residues. This CDR3 reads CASSQGMQERNEQFF. The DNA of the CDR3 is TGTGCCAGCAGCCAAGGTATGCAGGAACGGAATGAGCAGTTCTTC.

The chain is built from TRBV10-3 and TRBJ2-1; D remains unclear. CDR1 ENHRY and CDR2 SYGVKD come from the germline V gene. Trimming shortened V by 3 bases and J by 7 bases, and 10 bases separated the two germline ends. This CDR3 contains 13 residues. The CDR3 spells CAISEVARNEQFF. The CDR3 region has the DNA TGTGCCATCAGTGAAGTTGCGCGAAATGAGCAGTTCTTC.

This clone was observed a single time. V gene TRBV28 combines with J gene TRBJ2-1; D uncertain. CDR3 length: 14 amino acids. The V end was cut by 5 bases, the J end by 3 bases, with 11 bases between. Germline V CDR1 and CDR2: MDHEN, SYDVKM. CDR3 amino acids: CASSPRPRYNEQFF. The DNA for the CDR3 is TGTGCCAGCAGTCCTAGACCCCGCTACAATGAGCAGTTCTTC.

The chain joins TRBV4-2 to TRBJ2-1; 9 nucleotides line up with TRBD2. Germline CDR1 LGHNA, CDR2 YNFKEQ. The J segment lost 4 bases and the V segment lost 4 bases, leaving 8 bases of the junction unmatched. The CDR3 sequence is 16 residues long. CDR3 nucleotide sequence: TGTGCCAGCAGCCCTCCTGCGGGGGGGCGATACAATGAGCAGTTCTTC. Protein product: CASSPPAGGRYNEQFF.

The sample holds one count of this clone. The chain carries TRBV7-9 and TRBJ2-2; D is unresolved. The CDR3 length is 15 residues. CDR1 SEHNR and CDR2 FQNEAQ come from the germline V gene (reference sequence). V dropped 3 bases and J dropped 0 bases, with 8 bases sitting between them. The CDR3 DNA reads as TGTGCCAGCAGCTTGACACGCGCGAACACCGGGGAGCTGTTTTTT. This translates into CASSLTRANTGELFF. The full variable domain, in which reference TRBV7-9 and TRBJ2-2 provide the parts outside the CDR3, is DTGVSQNPRHKITKRGQNVTFRCDPISEHNRLYWYRQTLGQGPEFLTYFQNEAQLEKSRLLSDRFSAERPKGSFSTLEIQRTEQGDSAMYLCASSLTRANTGELFFGEGSRLTVL.

This clone has just one count. The chain has TRBV7-9 and TRBJ1-1; D remains ambiguous. Germline loops: CDR1 SEHNR, CDR2 FQNEAQ (reference sequence). V lost 1 base to trimming and J lost 5 bases, with 5 bases between them. This CDR3 spans 12 amino acids. CDR3 amino acids: CASSLGPTEAFF. The CDR3 DNA is TGTGCCAGCAGCTTAGGGCCGACTGAAGCTTTCTTT.

J is TRBJ1-1 and V is TRBV7-2, with D tentatively TRBD1 (5 bases). V shed 5 bases and J shed 1 base, with 26 bases lying between them. The CDR3 is 19 residues long. Germline CDR1 SGHTA, CDR2 FQGNSA. Written as DNA, the CDR3 is TGTGCCAGCAGCCACCCGGCCGGGGGACGGAGAATGGCGAACACTGAAGCTTTCTTT. The encoded protein is CASSHPAGGRRMANTEAFF.

This clone has just a few counts. The J gene is TRBJ2-1, the V gene TRBV15; TRBD1 is a possible D gene (5 bases). From germline, CDR1 is LNHNV and CDR2 YYDKDF (reference sequence). This CDR3 is 17 amino acids long. Trimming shortened V by 0 bases and J by 3 bases, and 15 bases separated the two germline ends. In DNA form, the CDR3 reads TGTGCCACCAGCAGAGAATGGGGCGACCCCCTCTACAATGAGCAGTTCTTC. Its protein product is CATSREWGDPLYNEQFF.

The V and J genes are TRBV24-1 and TRBJ1-4; D ambiguous. The germline V and J ends were trimmed by 10 bases and 5 bases, with 7 bases remaining between them. Germline V lookup: CDR1 KGHDR, CDR2 SFDVKD. This CDR3 has 11 residues. The chain's CDR3 is CATEENEKLFF. The CDR3 DNA is TGTGCCACAGAGGAAAATGAAAAACTGTTTTTT.